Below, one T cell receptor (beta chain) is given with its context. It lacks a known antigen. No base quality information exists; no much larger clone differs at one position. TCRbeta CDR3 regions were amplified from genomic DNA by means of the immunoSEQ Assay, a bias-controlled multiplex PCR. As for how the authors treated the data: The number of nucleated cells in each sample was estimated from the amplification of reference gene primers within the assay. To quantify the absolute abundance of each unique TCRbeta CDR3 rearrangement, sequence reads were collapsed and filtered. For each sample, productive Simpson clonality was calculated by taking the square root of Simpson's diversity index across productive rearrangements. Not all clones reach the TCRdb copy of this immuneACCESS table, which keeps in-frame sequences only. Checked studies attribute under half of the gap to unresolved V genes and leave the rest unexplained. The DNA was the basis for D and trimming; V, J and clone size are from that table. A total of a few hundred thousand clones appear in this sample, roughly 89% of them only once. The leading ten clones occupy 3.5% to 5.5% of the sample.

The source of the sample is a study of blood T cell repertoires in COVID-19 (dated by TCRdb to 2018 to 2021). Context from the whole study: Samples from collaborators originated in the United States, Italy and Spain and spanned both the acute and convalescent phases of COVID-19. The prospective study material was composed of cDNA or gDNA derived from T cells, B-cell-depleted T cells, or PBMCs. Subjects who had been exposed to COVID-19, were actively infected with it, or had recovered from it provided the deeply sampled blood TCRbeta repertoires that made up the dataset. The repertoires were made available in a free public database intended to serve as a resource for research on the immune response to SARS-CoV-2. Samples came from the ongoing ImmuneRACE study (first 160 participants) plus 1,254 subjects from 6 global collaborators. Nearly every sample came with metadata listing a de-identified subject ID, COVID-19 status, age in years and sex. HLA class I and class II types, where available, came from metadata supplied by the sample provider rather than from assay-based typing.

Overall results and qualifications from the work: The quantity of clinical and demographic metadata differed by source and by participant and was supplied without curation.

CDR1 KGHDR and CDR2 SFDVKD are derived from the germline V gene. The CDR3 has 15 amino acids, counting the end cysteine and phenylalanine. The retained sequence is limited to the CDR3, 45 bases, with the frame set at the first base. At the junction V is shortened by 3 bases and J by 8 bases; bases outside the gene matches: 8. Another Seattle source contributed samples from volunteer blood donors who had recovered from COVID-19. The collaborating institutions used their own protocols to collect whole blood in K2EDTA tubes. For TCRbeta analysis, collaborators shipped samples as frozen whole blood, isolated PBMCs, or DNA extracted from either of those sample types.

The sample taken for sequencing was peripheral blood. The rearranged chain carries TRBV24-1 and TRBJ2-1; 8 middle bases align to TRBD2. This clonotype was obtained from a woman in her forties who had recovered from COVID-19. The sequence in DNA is TGTGCCACCAGTGATCCAGGGACTAGTGGATATGAGCAGTTCTTC. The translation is CATSDPGTSGYEQFF.